The rows below give T cell receptor beta chains drawn from one sample of a study of sequential checkpoint blockade in melanoma. Using immunoSEQ multiplex PCR, the repertoire was profiled, and TCRdb retains in-frame clones only, with some absent. The sample records 2,000 to 2,500 clones, roughly 20% being singletons. Source: tumor tissue (inferred from file names), taken from a patient given nivolumab and ipilimumab in sequence. These receptors were obtained from a human donor with melanoma. CDR3s include the opening cysteine and the closing phenylalanine or tryptophan. A D gene is named only where the DNA matches it firmly. Expanded clones are given a class, and other clones once, few, many or no size at all.

j_gene,v_gene,abundance,d_gene,CDR3nt,CDR3aa
TRBJ1-1,TRBV18,NA,TRBD1,TGTGCCAGCTCCGAAGAAACAGGGGAGGGGGAAGCTTTCTTT,CASSEETGEGEAFF
TRBJ2-3,TRBV9,NA,NA,TGTGCCAGCAGCGTGAGAGGGGTCAGCACAGATACGCAGTATTTT,CASSVRGVSTDTQYF
TRBJ2-1,TRBV9,NA,TRBD2,TGTGCCAGCTCCATTACTAGCGGTTACAATGAGCAGTTCTTC,CASSITSGYNEQFF
TRBJ2-3,TRBV11-3,NA,NA,TGTGCCAGCAGCTTGGATGCGCGGAACACAGATACGCAGTATTTT,CASSLDARNTDTQYF
TRBJ1-1,TRBV9,medium-sized,NA,TGTGCCAGCAGCGTAGCCAGCCAGAAGGGCACTGAAGCTTTCTTT,CASSVASQKGTEAFF
TRBJ2-7,TRBV11-3,many,TRBD1,TGTGCCAGCAGCCGGCGGACAGGGGCGAGCTCCTACGAGCAGTACTTC,CASSRRTGASSYEQYF
TRBJ2-1,TRBV6-7,NA,NA,TGTGCCAGCAACCCGGCTAATCTTTACAATGAGCAGTTCTTC,CASNPANLYNEQFF
TRBJ1-5,TRBV19,NA,NA,TGTGCCAGTAACCCCGTCGGGGGAGTAAATCAGCCCCAGCATTTT,CASNPVGGVNQPQHF
TRBJ2-5,TRBV30,NA,NA,TGTGCCTGGGGACGACAGAAAGAGACCCAGTACTTC,CAWGRQKETQYF
TRBJ1-1,TRBV9,medium-sized,NA,TGTGCCAGCAGCGCGGGACTGAGGAACACTGAAGCTTTCTTT,CASSAGLRNTEAFF
TRBJ2-6,TRBV28,few,NA,TGTGCCAGCAGTTTCGGGGCTCTTTCTGGGGCCAACGTCCTGACTTTC,CASSFGALSGANVLTF
TRBJ2-5,TRBV11-3,medium-sized,TRBD2,TGTGCCAGCAGCTTAGGGGGTAGCGGGGGGCAAGAGACCCAGTACTTC,CASSLGGSGGQETQYF
TRBJ2-3,TRBV6-1,NA,TRBD1,TGTGCCAGCAGTGAAGCGATCATAGCCAGGGGGCTGTGGGATACGCAGTATTTT,CASSEAIIARGLWDTQYF
TRBJ1-2,TRBV6-8,few,TRBD1,TGTGCCAGCAGACGCGGACAGGGGAATGGCTACACCTTC,CASRRGQGNGYTF
TRBJ1-2,TRBV15,NA,NA,TGTGCCACCAGCAGGGAAGGGATCAACTATGGCTACACCTTC,CATSREGINYGYTF
TRBJ2-3,TRBV5-1,NA,TRBD2,TGCGCCAGCAGCTTGGAGCTAGCGGGGGCAGATACGCAGTATTTT,CASSLELAGADTQYF
TRBJ2-3,TRBV12-2,NA,NA,TGTGCGAGTCCGGGGGGGACAGGGGTGACAGATACGCAGTATTTT,CASPGGTGVTDTQYF
TRBJ2-1,TRBV29-1,NA,NA,TGCAGCGTTGGCCAGCCTCTAAACAATGAGCAGTTCTTC,CSVGQPLNNEQFF
TRBJ2-3,TRBV19,NA,TRBD2,TGTGCCAGTACAAGGTCGCGGGAGTTAGATACGCAGTATTTT,CASTRSRELDTQYF
TRBJ2-3,TRBV15,once,TRBD1,TGTGCCACCAGCAGATCCAGGGGGCCGGGCACAGATACGCAGTATTTT,CATSRSRGPGTDTQYF
TRBJ2-2,TRBV15,few,NA,TGTGCCACCAGCAGAGATGGGACGACCGGGGAGCTGTTTTTT,CATSRDGTTGELFF
TRBJ2-3,TRBV11-3,medium-sized,NA,TGTGCCAGCAGGTCCGCGGCCTCGGAAGATACGCAGTATTTT,CASRSAASEDTQYF